The sequence of this TCR beta chain was determined in a study of molecular identifiers for immune sequencing clone quantification (dated by TCRdb to about 2018). Background for the entire study: In a replicate experiment, RNA from roughly 21,000 or 96,000 naive CD8 T cells was split into five aliquots, four of which were sequenced. This methods study used CD8 T cells to benchmark TCR RNA copy counting and molecular-identifier clustering-based TCR repertoire sequencing (MIDCIRS). What the authors observed across the whole study: Spiked-in Jurkat TCR RNA equivalent to a single cell was reported to be detectable even among 980,000 or so naive CD8 T cells. When barcode sub-clustering was not used, chimeric consensus sequences inflated TCR diversity, with chimeras reaching as high as 47%. Modeling estimated 2.5 to 3.5 recovered TCR RNA copies per cell, compared with around 9.7 by digital PCR, which implies 30% to 35% capture efficiency. Highly expanded clone sizes could be underestimated if identical TCR molecules share a barcode. In CMV-specific effector cells, over 99% of molecules were held by clones above 20 RNA copies, whereas under 1% of molecules were held by such clones in naive cells. The naive libraries included spiked-in Jurkat TCR RNA (roughly ten copies' worth), and this Jurkat TCR RNA is not part of the donor repertoire.

The library was generated by PCR. The run used an Illumina HiSeq 4000. Bulk TCR libraries were made following a previously described method, with the TCR primers given in Table S5. Purification of total RNA was performed with the Qiagen AllPrep DNA/RNA kit. Before analysis, reads from multiple sequencing runs of the same library were pooled. Concerning the study's data processing: Reads were retained only if their TCR constant sequence matched exactly, and those retained reads were trimmed to 150 nt and grouped according to their 12-nt molecular barcodes. Within each barcode group, reads were sub-clustered at a 15% Levenshtein threshold, and quality-weighted consensus sequences were built per RNA molecule. Non-functional sequences were removed, as were lower-count sequences one edit away from another. Barcode sub-clusters with fewer than 20% of the maximum read count were removed, based on fitting two negative binomial distributions. TCRdb reran the public reads through fastp at Q25 and MiXCR, keeping productive beta chains. Entries that share a CDR3 protein sequence are merged under the most common genes and DNA. The V and J calls reflect TCRdb's pipeline rather than the authors' work. The sample records fewer than 350,000 distinct CDR3 sequences, about a fifth of which are singletons. Over 0.7% of the sample is in the top ten clones.

Libraries of naive CD8 T cells were built from anywhere between about 17,000 and 1,000,000 sorted cells, with 10%, 30% or 50% of the purified RNA used. Naive CD8 T cells, defined as CD8+CD4-CCR7+CD45RA+, were FACS-sorted into RLT Plus buffer on a BD FACSAria II. To test detection sensitivity, Jurkat RNA equivalent to ten TCR copies was spiked into samples of roughly 17,000-1,000,000 naive CD8 T cells. CD8 T cells were enriched with RosetteSep CD8+ T Cell Enrichment Cocktail and Ficoll-Paque, followed by ACK red cell lysis. As concerns this clonotype: Its antigen remains undetermined. The input lacks base qualities; no much larger clone sits a single base away.

Trimming accounts for 2 bases at V and 0 bases at J, while the number of junction bases matched to no gene is 3. The germline V gene supplies CDR1 MNHEY and CDR2 SVGEGT. Including cysteine and phenylalanine, the CDR3 has 17 amino acids. The retained sequence is limited to the CDR3, 51 bases, with the frame set at the first base. Sequences were obtained from naive CD8+ T cells from blood, with Jurkat cell RNA spiked in. What this sample's cell subset or site label stands for: FACS-sorted CD8+CD4-CCR7+CD45RA+ naive T cells. This TCR was sampled from a human donor in good health. Some libraries in this study had Jurkat cell RNA spiked in. The V and J genes are TRBV6-2 or TRBV6-3 and TRBJ2-7, with 14 bases aligning to TRBD2. For the CDR3, the sequence is CASSYGLAGGFSYEQYF. The DNA sequence follows: TGTGCCAGCAGTTACGGACTAGCGGGGGGCTTCTCCTACGAGCAGTACTTC.